The present T cell receptor (beta chain) was sequenced within a study of cytomegalovirus exposure and HLA in healthy donors (dated by TCRdb to the late 2010s). With regard to the full study: According to a later analysis, the 120 or so validation repertoires were produced on the same platform as the 666 repertoires of the first cohort. In addition to the first cohort of 666 subjects, a separate validation cohort of 120 different subjects was used. High-throughput TCR immunosequencing, statistical association of individual TCRs with disease status, and machine learning were combined to predict cytomegalovirus infection status. The aim of the study was to test whether cataloging public T cell receptors could identify signatures of past pathogen exposure. What the research found in general, with its limitations: In the study, around 150 TCR beta chains were listed as associated with cytomegalovirus. In vitro tests confirmed that three of the cytomegalovirus-associated TCR beta chains recognize cytomegalovirus antigens. In both the original and validation cohorts, the classifier was reported to diagnose cytomegalovirus status with high specificity and sensitivity. The authors suggested that the approach could potentially be generalized to other disease states and immunological phenotypes. Most TCR sequences were observed very rarely across donors, whereas some public TCRs were present in many individuals. Of the cluster scores, roughly 95% were above 0 in a later analysis, which found that TCRs clustered in the first cohort also tended to co-occur in the roughly 130 validation repertoires. All 120 or so repertoires were used to score co-occurrence in the validation cohort in a later analysis, because that analysis had no HLA typing for the cohort.

Library preparation was by the immunoSEQ multiplex PCR assay. As for the original processing: A statistical classification framework was developed to diagnose cytomegalovirus status using the catalog of TCR beta chain sequences. What TCRdb holds here is the immuneACCESS table cut down to in-frame rearrangements. Part of the clones is not present; checked against another copy, under half of the missing clones reflect an unresolved V gene, and the others are unexplained. The DNA was the basis for D and trimming; V, J and clone size are from that table. This sample lists roughly 300,000 clones; 88% were detected once. Of the sample, 0.92% falls within the top ten clones. From the germline V gene (reference sequence), CDR1 is GTSNPN and CDR2 is SVGIG. The CDR3 runs 13 residues from the cysteine to the phenylalanine. Only the CDR3 DNA is retained, 39 bases long and in frame from the first base. V lost 4 bases and J lost 3 bases; the stretch between them is 10 bases long.

Points on this clone: There is no known antigen for this receptor. Base qualities are not provided; no much larger clone lies one nucleotide away.

The donors were included in the validation cohort of roughly 120 subjects, a group kept apart from the roughly 700-subject first cohort. This receptor was identified in a woman aged 18-29 years in good health and CMV-seronegative. The sequenced material came from PBMCs. The chain is made from TRBV30 and TRBJ1-5, with no D gene named confidently. Read as DNA, the sequence is TGTGCCTGGACAGGAGGCCTCAATCAGCCCCAGCATTTT. Translation gives CAWTGGLNQPQHF.